Presented here are 25 T cell receptor beta chains from one specimen sequenced in a study of human T cells and chemical hapten exposure. MiXCR, applied by TCRdb to the RACE reads, yields one record per CDR3 protein. This table holds around 260,000 distinct CDR3 sequences, 7.5% to 9% found once. This sample's time point: pre-sensitization, week 0. Regarding treatment: therapeutic diphenylcyclopropenone sensitization with weekly scalp DPC. Specimen: whole blood, collected in connection with sensitization to the hapten diphenylcyclopropenone (DPC). The source is a woman in her 40s with alopecia areata. Some clones in this sample may be carry-over from other donors' samples.

This clonotype occurred a few times. The rearrangement links TRBV28 to TRBJ2-1; 9 nucleotides line up with TRBD1. The CDR3 sequence is 12 residues long. CDR1 is MDHEN, CDR2 SYDVKM, per germline. V shed 6 bases and J 13 bases; nucleotides not matched to a gene: 7. CDR3 sequence: CASRGDRVQQFF. The CDR3 bases are TGTGCCAGCAGGGGGGACAGGGTACAACAGTTCTTC.

The J gene is TRBJ2-3, the V gene TRBV29-1; D not resolved. Trimming removed 3 bases at V and 2 bases at J, with 12 bases between. This CDR3 spans 14 amino acids. CDR1 and CDR2 (germline): SQVTM, ANQGSEA. DNA of the CDR3: TGCAGCGTTGAGATCGCACGGATCACAGATACGCAGTATTTT. Translated: CSVEIARITDTQYF.

This clonotype was observed at least ten times. The junction departs from the called germline gene at one end, perhaps through a read error. The chain employs TRBV29-1 and TRBJ2-7; D remains ambiguous. This CDR3 contains 11 residues. Per the germline V gene, CDR1 is SQVTM and CDR2 is ANQGSEA. The CDR3 bases are TGCAGCGTCGAAGAGTCCTACGAGCAGTACTTC. Encoded protein: CSVEESYEQYF.

This clonotype was counted only a few times. The chain is built from TRBV7-2 and TRBJ2-7; D gene ambiguous. The CDR3 contains 12 residues. The germline V and J ends were trimmed by 5 bases and 6 bases, with 11 bases remaining between them. Germline V CDR1 and CDR2: SGHTA, FQGNSA. The CDR3 bases are TGTGCCAGCAGCACCCAGCAAAGCGAGCAGTACTTC. Amino acid sequence: CASSTQQSEQYF.

The gene calls are TRBV9 and TRBJ2-1; D possibly uses TRBD1 or TRBD2 (6 bases each). Germline V gene sequence: CDR1 SGDLS, CDR2 YYNGEE. The CDR3 contains 15 residues. Trimming took off 0 bases at V and 2 bases at J, with 9 bases between the two ends. For the CDR3, the DNA is TGTGCCAGCAGCGTAGAGGGGGGCCCCTACAATGAGCAGTTCTTC. Protein: CASSVEGGPYNEQFF.

This clonotype was seen a few times. This chain uses TRBV10-3 with TRBJ2-5; D is undetermined. V was cut by 0 bases and J by 3 bases, with 8 bases left in between. Germline CDR1 ENHRY, CDR2 SYGVKD. The CDR3 runs to 14 residues. The CDR3 loop reads CAISESAAEETQYF. In DNA, the CDR3 is TGTGCCATCAGTGAGTCCGCCGCGGAAGAGACCCAGTACTTC.

This clonotype showed up just a few times. The chain employs TRBV4-2 and TRBJ1-2; D call uncertain. CDR3 length: 15 amino acids. Germline V gene data show CDR1 as LGHNA and CDR2 as YNFKEQ. The ends were cut back, 0 bases at V and 2 bases at J, with 10 bases in the middle. The CDR3 here is CASSQDSSTNYGYTF. The CDR3 bases are TGTGCCAGCAGCCAAGATTCATCCACAAACTATGGCTACACCTTC.

V and J are TRBV6-6 and TRBJ1-3; TRBD1 agrees at 10 bases. The CDR3 runs to 15 residues. The trim removed 6 bases at V and 0 bases at J, leaving 2 bases unmatched. The germline V gene has CDR1 MNHNY and CDR2 SVGAGI (reference sequence). Here the CDR3 DNA reads TGTGCCAGCAGCCGGACAGGGGGCTCTGGAAACACCATATATTTT. Its translation: CASSRTGGSGNTIYF.

The chain couples TRBV7-9 to TRBJ2-4; 9 bases match TRBD1. CDR3 length equals 16 residues. V gave up 1 base and J gave up 3 bases; unmatched junction bases: 4. Germline assignment: CDR1 SEHNR and CDR2 FQNEAQ (reference sequence). CDR3 DNA: TGTGCCAGCAGCTTAGGACAGGGGGTCGACAAAAACATTCAGTACTTC. Translated: CASSLGQGVDKNIQYF.

This rearrangement joins TRBV28 to TRBJ1-4, with a possible D match to TRBD1 (6 bases). V lost 4 bases and J 4 bases, leaving 13 bases between the germline ends. This CDR3 region has 15 residues. The germline CDR1 and CDR2 sequences are MDHEN and SYDVKM. This CDR3 reads CASSSSGANNEKLFF. For the CDR3, the DNA is TGTGCCAGCAGTTCATCAGGGGCAAATAATGAAAAACTGTTTTTT.

The chain is built from TRBV11-2 and TRBJ2-1; 10 positions match TRBD2. The CDR3 has 16 residues. Germline V gene lookup returns CDR1 SGHAT and CDR2 FQNNGV. V dropped 5 bases and J dropped 4; count of bases not matched to a gene: 8. This CDR3 reads CASSPATSGPYNEQFF. The CDR3 nucleotides read TGTGCCAGCAGCCCAGCGACTAGCGGGCCGTACAATGAGCAGTTCTTC.

The V call is TRBV5-1, the J call TRBJ2-7; no definite D call. The V end lost 8 bases, the J end lost 0 bases, and 6 bases lay between the germline ends. Germline lookup yields CDR1 SGHRS and CDR2 YFSETQ. The CDR3 has 11 amino acids. CDR3 sequence reads: CARDSSYEQYF. CDR3 nucleotide sequence: TGCGCCAGAGATAGCTCCTACGAGCAGTACTTC.

This clonotype has at least ten counts. The V call is TRBV20-1, the J call TRBJ1-4; D is unresolved. Trimming took off 4 bases at V and 8 bases at J, with 11 bases between the two ends. Per germline, CDR1 DFQATT and CDR2 SNEGSKA (reference sequence). This CDR3 spans 12 amino acids. The CDR3 DNA sequence: TGCAGTGCTAATAATTTAGCGGAAAAACTGTTTTTT. It codes for CSANNLAEKLFF.

This clonotype has just a few counts. The chain couples TRBV5-1 to TRBJ2-1; no clear D gene. V gave up 3 bases and J gave up 9 bases, with 10 bases separating them. Germline loops: CDR1 SGHRS, CDR2 YFSETQ. This CDR3 comprises 12 residues. The CDR3, as DNA: TGCGCCAGCAGCTACAACTCCGCTGAGCAGTTCTTC. Translated: CASSYNSAEQFF.

The sample holds a few counts of this clonotype. In DNA form, the CDR3 reads TGCGCCAGCAGCCAAGGATACGGACTAGCGGGGGAAGAGACCCAGTACTTC. Protein: CASSQGYGLAGEETQYF. This chain uses TRBV4-3 with TRBJ2-5; 13 bases line up with TRBD2. Germline loops: CDR1 LGHNA, CDR2 YSLEER. The V gene end was trimmed by 1 base and the J gene end by 3 bases; junction bases not matched to a gene: 5. The CDR3 extends over 17 amino acids.

The chain uses TRBV5-1 and TRBJ2-2; no clear D. Deletions cut 4 bases from V and 4 bases from J, with 11 bases between. The length of the CDR3 is 14 residues. Germline CDR1 and CDR2: SGHRS and YFSETQ. The CDR3, as DNA: TGCGCCAGCAGCCCGACCCTTACCACCGGGGAGCTGTTTTTT. Translation gives CASSPTLTTGELFF.

V gene TRBV18 combines with J gene TRBJ1-4; D ambiguous. CDR1 and CDR2 from the germline V gene are KGHSH and LQKENI. The ends were cut back, 3 bases at V and 4 bases at J, with 12 bases in the middle. The CDR3 consists of 15 residues. CDR3: CASSPTAWDNEKLFF. The CDR3 DNA is TGTGCCAGCTCACCCACCGCGTGGGATAATGAAAAACTGTTTTTT.

The genes are TRBV7-2 and TRBJ1-6; 9 bases map to TRBD1. CDR3 length equals 17 residues. V dropped 0 bases and J dropped 9; count of bases not matched to a gene: 9. Germline CDR1 SGHTA, CDR2 FQGNSA. The CDR3 loop reads CASSLAFPGQGFSPLHF. DNA for the CDR3: TGTGCCAGCAGCTTAGCCTTCCCGGGACAGGGATTTTCACCCCTCCACTTT.

This clonotype was seen many times. The CDR3 spells CASNPGTGPYQPQHF. CDR3 nucleotides: TGTGCCAGCAATCCCGGGACAGGACCCTATCAGCCCCAGCATTTT. The J gene is TRBJ1-5, the V gene TRBV6-5; 8 nucleotides agree with TRBD1. CDR3 length equals 15 residues. Per the germline V gene, CDR1 is MNHEY and CDR2 is SVGAGI. Trimming removed 7 bases from V and 5 bases from J; junction bases left unmatched: 10.

This clonotype showed up just a few times. V and J are TRBV20-1 and TRBJ2-2; D is possibly TRBD1 (5 bases). The germline V gene has CDR1 DFQATT and CDR2 SNEGSKA (reference sequence). The CDR3 has 15 residues. The CDR3 nucleotides read TGCAGCGGACAAAGACGCCAAGGGAACACCGGGGAGCTGTTTTTT. It yields the protein CSGQRRQGNTGELFF.

Ten or more counts support this clonotype. The genes are TRBV6-1 and TRBJ2-6, with unresolved D. This CDR3 is built from 13 residues. V lost 7 bases, J lost 1 base, and 5 bases lay in between. The germline V gene encodes CDR1 MNHNS and CDR2 SASEGT. CDR3 loop: CASIRSGANVLTF. Written as DNA, the CDR3 is TGTGCCAGCATAAGGTCTGGGGCCAACGTCCTGACTTTC.

This clonotype was observed a few times. The chain carries TRBV6-2 or TRBV6-3 and TRBJ2-1, with D tentatively TRBD2 (5 bases). Germline CDR1 reads MNHEY; CDR2 reads SVGEGT. Trimming removed 4 bases from V and 4 bases from J, with 17 bases in between. The CDR3 loop spans 16 amino acids. CDR3 sequence reads: CASSSSLVTKYNEQFF. DNA for the CDR3: TGTGCCAGCAGTTCATCACTAGTTACTAAATACAATGAGCAGTTCTTC.

This clonotype appeared many times. This chain connects TRBV28 to TRBJ2-7; TRBD1 or TRBD2 may be the D gene (5 bases each). V was clipped by 5 bases and J by 6 bases, with 11 bases between them. CDR3 length equals 12 residues. Germline CDR1 and CDR2: MDHEN and SYDVKM. The CDR3, as DNA: TGTGCCAGCAGTCCCCCGGGACGCGAGCAGTACTTC. This sequence encodes CASSPPGREQYF.

This sequence joins TRBV6-6 and TRBJ1-2; D remains ambiguous. Germline loops: CDR1 MNHNY, CDR2 SVGAGI (reference sequence). Deletions cut 2 bases from V and 3 bases from J, with 13 bases between. The CDR3 has 15 residues. The CDR3 is CASSYGIGRDYGYTF. The CDR3, as DNA: TGTGCCAGCAGTTACGGTATTGGGAGGGACTATGGCTACACCTTC.

This sequence joins TRBV20-1 and TRBJ2-1, with D perhaps TRBD2 (7 bases). The CDR3 has 16 residues. V shed 0 bases and J shed 8 bases, with 20 bases lying between them. CDR1 is DFQATT, CDR2 SNEGSKA, per germline (reference sequence). CDR3 in DNA: TGCAGTGCTAGAGATCCTCTCGGGGGGCCCGGCTATGAGCAGTTCTTC. Protein product: CSARDPLGGPGYEQFF.